Below, one T cell receptor beta chain is given with its context. Its target is unknown. Oncomine TCR Beta short-read sequencing was applied to DNA from cultured CD4+ T cells. From CD4+ T cells that had been cultured, genomic DNA was extracted. Using its own MiXCR run on the PCR reads, TCRdb lists one record per CDR3 protein. The sample records some 15,000 distinct CDR3 sequences, about 33% being singletons. Treatment given: approximately 9-day PBMC culture with coronavirus spike peptide pools or control peptides (ViraFEST assay). At both days 3 and 7, half the medium was replaced with fresh IL-2 medium. The data are from a study of vaccination and CD4 T cells after COVID-19. Study details: Subjects got two shots of BNT162b2 or mRNA-1273 vaccine.

Germline V gene data show CDR1 as MDHEN and CDR2 as SYDVKM. The V and J ends lost 5 bases and 1 base, in that order; junction bases with no gene match: 8. The CDR3 covers 16 residues. V is TRBV28 and J is TRBJ2-4; 7 bases are shared with TRBD2. This TCR came from a human donor who had recovered from COVID-19. The sample was CD4+ T cells from blood, cultured in vitro, taken after SARS-CoV-2 vaccination. The CDR3 loop reads CASSPGLVMAKNIQYF. The CDR3 region has the DNA TGTGCCAGCAGTCCCGGACTAGTTATGGCCAAAAACATTCAGTACTTC. The full variable domain, its missing parts supplied by reference TRBV28 and TRBJ2-4, is DVKVTQSSRYLVKRTGEKVFLECVQDMDHENMFWYRQDPGLGLRLIYFSYDVKMKEKGDIPEGYSVSREKKERFSLILESASTNQTSMYLCASSPGLVMAKNIQYFGAGTRLSVL.